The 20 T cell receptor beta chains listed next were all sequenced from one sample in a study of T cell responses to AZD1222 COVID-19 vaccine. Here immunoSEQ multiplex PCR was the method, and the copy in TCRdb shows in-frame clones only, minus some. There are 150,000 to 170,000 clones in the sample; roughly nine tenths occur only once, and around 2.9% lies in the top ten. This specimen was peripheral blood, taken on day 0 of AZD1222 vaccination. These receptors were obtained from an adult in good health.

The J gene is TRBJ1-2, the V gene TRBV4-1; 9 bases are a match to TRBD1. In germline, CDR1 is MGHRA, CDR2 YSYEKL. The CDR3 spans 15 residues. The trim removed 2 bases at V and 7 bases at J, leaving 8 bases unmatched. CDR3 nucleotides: TGCGCCAGCAGCCAATTACAGGGGGCCGGGAGTGGCTACACCTTC. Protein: CASSQLQGAGSGYTF.

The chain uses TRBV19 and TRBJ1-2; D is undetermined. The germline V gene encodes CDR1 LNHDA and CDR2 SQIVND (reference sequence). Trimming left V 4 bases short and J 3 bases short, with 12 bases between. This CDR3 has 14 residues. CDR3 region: CASSTLFGDYGYTF. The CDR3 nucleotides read TGTGCCAGTAGTACCTTGTTCGGGGACTATGGCTACACCTTC.

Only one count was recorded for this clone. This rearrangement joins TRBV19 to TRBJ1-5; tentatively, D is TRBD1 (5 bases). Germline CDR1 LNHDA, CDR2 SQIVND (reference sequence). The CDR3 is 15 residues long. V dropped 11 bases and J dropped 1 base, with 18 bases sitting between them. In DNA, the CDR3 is TGTGCCTCTCAGGGAAGCAGGACGAGCAATCAGCCCCAGCATTTT. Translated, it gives CASQGSRTSNQPQHF.

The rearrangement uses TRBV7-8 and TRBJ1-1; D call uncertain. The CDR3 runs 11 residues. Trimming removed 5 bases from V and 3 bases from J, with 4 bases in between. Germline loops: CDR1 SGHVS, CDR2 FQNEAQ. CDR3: CASSPHTEAFF. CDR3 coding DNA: TGTGCCAGCAGCCCCCACACTGAAGCTTTCTTT.

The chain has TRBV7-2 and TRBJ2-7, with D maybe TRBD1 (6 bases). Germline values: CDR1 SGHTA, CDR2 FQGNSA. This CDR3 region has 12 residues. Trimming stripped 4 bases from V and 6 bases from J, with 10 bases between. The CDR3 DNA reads TGTGCCAGCAGCTCAACAGGGTTCGAGCAGTACTTC. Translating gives CASSSTGFEQYF.

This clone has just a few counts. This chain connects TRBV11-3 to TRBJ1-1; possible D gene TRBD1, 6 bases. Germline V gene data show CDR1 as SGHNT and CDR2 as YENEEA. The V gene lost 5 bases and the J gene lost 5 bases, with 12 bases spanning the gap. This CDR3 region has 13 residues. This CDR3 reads CASSIRGRTEAFF. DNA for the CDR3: TGTGCCAGCAGCATCAGGGGACGGACTGAAGCTTTCTTT. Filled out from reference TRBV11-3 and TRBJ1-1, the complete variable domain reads EAGVVQSPRYKIIEKKQPVAFWCNPISGHNTLYWYLQNLGQGPELLIRYENEEAVDDSQLPKDRFSAERLKGVDSTLKIQPAELGDSAVYLCASSIRGRTEAFFGQGTRLTVV.

CDR3 sequence: CASSSGRGGPYEQYF. The CDR3 nucleotides are TGTGCCAGCAGCTCAGGGCGGGGGGGACCCTACGAGCAGTACTTC. The V call is TRBV7-2, the J call TRBJ2-7; TRBD2 agrees at 9 bases. This CDR3 comprises 15 residues. The V and J ends lost 4 bases and 2 bases, in that order; junction bases with no gene match: 6. The V gene's germline CDR1 is SGHTA and CDR2 FQGNSA.

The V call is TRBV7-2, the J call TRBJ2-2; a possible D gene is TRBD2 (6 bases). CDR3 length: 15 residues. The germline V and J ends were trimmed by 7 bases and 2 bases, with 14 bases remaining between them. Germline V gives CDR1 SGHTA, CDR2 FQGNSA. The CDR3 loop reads CASNMGLTNTGELFF. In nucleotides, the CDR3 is TGTGCCAGCAATATGGGACTGACTAACACCGGGGAGCTGTTTTTT.

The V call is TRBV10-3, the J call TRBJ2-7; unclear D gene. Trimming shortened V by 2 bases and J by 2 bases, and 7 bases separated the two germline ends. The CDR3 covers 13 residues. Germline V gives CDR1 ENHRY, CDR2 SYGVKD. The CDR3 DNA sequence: TGTGCCATCAGTGAGATCACTGCCTACGAGCAGTACTTC. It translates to CAISEITAYEQYF.

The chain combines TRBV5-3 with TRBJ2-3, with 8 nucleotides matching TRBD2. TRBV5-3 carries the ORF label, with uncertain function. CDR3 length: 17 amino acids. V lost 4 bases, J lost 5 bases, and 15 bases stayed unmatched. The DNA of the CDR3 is TGTGCCAGAAGCCCTGGTGGCCATAGCGGGGTTCAAGATACGCAGTATTTT. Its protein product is CARSPGGHSGVQDTQYF.

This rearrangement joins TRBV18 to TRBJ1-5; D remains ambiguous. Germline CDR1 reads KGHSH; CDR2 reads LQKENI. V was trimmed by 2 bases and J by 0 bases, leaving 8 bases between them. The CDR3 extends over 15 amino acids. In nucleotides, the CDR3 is TGTGCCAGCTCACCAAGTTCCGGTAGCAATCAGCCCCAGCATTTT. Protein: CASSPSSGSNQPQHF.

Here the CDR3 DNA reads TGTGCCAGCAGCTTGTCCGGCTTTGTTAATTCACCCCTCCACTTT. Translation gives CASSLSGFVNSPLHF. The chain joins TRBV5-4 to TRBJ1-6; D is ambiguous. The CDR3 has 15 residues. V was trimmed by 1 base and J by 6 bases, leaving 11 bases between them. The germline V gene encodes CDR1 SGHNT and CDR2 YYREEE (reference sequence).

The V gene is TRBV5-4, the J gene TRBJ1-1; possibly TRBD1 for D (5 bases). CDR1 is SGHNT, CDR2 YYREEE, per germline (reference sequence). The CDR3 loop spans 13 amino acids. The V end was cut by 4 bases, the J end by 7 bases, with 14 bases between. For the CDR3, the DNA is TGTGCCAGCAGCGGGGCGGGGAAGGGTGAAGCTTTCTTT. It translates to CASSGAGKGEAFF.

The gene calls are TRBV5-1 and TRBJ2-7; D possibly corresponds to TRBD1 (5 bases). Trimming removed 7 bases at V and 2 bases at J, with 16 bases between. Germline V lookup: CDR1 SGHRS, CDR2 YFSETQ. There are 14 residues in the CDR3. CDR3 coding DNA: TGCGCCAGCCGGATTGGTCAGGGCCCCTACGAGCAGTACTTC. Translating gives CASRIGQGPYEQYF.

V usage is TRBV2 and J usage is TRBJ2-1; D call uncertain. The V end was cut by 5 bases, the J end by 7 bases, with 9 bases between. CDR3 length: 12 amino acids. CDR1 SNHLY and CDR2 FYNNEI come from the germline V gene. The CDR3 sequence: CASSLLGNEQFF. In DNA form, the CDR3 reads TGTGCCAGCAGTTTATTGGGGAATGAGCAGTTCTTC.

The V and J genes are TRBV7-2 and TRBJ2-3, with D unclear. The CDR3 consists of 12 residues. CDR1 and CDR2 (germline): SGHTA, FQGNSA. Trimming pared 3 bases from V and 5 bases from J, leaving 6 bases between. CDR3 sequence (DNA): TGTGCCAGCAGCTTCTATGGAGATACGCAGTATTTT. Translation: CASSFYGDTQYF.

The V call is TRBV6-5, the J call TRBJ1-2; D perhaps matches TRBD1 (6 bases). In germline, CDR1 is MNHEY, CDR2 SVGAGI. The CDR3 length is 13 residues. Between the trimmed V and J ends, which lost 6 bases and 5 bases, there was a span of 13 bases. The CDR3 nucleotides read TGTGCCAGCAGACCGACAGGACGTTATGGCTACACCTTC. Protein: CASRPTGRYGYTF.

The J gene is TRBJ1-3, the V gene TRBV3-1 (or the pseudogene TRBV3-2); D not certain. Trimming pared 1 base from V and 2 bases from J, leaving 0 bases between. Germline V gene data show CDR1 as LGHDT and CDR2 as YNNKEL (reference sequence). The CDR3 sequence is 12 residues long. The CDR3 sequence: CASSQAGNTIYF. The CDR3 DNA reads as TGTGCCAGCAGCCAAGCTGGAAACACCATATATTTT.

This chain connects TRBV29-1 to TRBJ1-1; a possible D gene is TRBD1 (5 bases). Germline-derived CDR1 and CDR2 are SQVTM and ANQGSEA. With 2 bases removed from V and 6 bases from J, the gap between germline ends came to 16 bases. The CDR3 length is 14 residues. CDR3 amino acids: CSVESRSGSSEAFF. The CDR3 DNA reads TGCAGCGTTGAAAGTCGGTCAGGGAGCTCTGAAGCTTTCTTT.

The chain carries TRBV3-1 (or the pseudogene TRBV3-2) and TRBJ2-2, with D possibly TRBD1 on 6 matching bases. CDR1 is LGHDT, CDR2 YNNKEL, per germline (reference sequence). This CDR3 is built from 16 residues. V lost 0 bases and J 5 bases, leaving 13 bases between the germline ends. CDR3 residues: CASSQDPGVGTGELFF. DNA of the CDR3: TGTGCCAGCAGCCAAGATCCAGGGGTTGGAACCGGGGAGCTGTTTTTT.